These T cell receptor beta chains were read from a single sample in a study of shared clonotypes between healthy human individuals. TCRdb's table, derived via immunoSEQ multiplex PCR, lists solely in-frame clones and lacks some. The sample holds fewer than 2.5 million clones, over 85% seen once. Sequencing was done on a sample of naive CD4+ T cells from PBMCs. The origin of the receptors is a man in his late teens or twenties in good health. Some clones in this sample may be carry-over from other donors' samples. CDR3s include the opening cysteine and the closing phenylalanine or tryptophan. The order of the fields is clone size, V gene, D gene, CDR3 length, J gene, CDR3 protein, CDR3 DNA. A D gene is named only where the DNA matches it firmly. Where a row states a size, it is once, few, many or the class of an expanded clone; other rows omit it.

clone size: .; V gene: TRBV6-5; D gene: .; CDR3 length: 15; J gene: TRBJ2-3; CDR3 protein: CASSPLAASTDTQYF; CDR3 DNA: TGTGCCAGCAGTCCGCTAGCAGCTAGCACAGATACGCAGTATTTT
clone size: .; V gene: TRBV28; D gene: .; CDR3 length: 14; J gene: TRBJ1-2; CDR3 protein: CASSTLRDPAGYTF; CDR3 DNA: TGTGCCAGCAGTACTCTACGGGACCCGGCGGGCTACACCTTC
clone size: once; V gene: TRBV7-2; D gene: TRBD1; CDR3 length: 13; J gene: TRBJ1-2; CDR3 protein: CASSQGPGGGYTF; CDR3 DNA: TGTGCCAGCAGCCAAGGTCCAGGGGGAGGCTACACCTTC
clone size: .; V gene: TRBV6-5; D gene: .; CDR3 length: 16; J gene: TRBJ2-7; CDR3 protein: CASSYSSAPGGLEQYF; CDR3 DNA: TGTGCCAGCAGTTACTCGAGCGCCCCCGGGGGACTCGAGCAGTACTTC
clone size: .; V gene: TRBV19; D gene: .; CDR3 length: 13; J gene: TRBJ1-4; CDR3 protein: CASSQGPPGKLFF; CDR3 DNA: TGTGCCAGTAGTCAGGGACCCCCCGGAAAACTGTTTTTT
clone size: .; V gene: TRBV4-2; D gene: TRBD2; CDR3 length: 15; J gene: TRBJ2-7; CDR3 protein: CASSPGLAGIYEQYF; CDR3 DNA: TGTGCCAGCAGCCCGGGACTAGCGGGGATCTACGAGCAGTACTTC
clone size: few; V gene: TRBV14; D gene: TRBD1; CDR3 length: 17; J gene: TRBJ2-6; CDR3 protein: CASSPGTGLSGANVLTF; CDR3 DNA: TGTGCCAGCAGCCCTGGGACAGGTCTCTCTGGGGCCAACGTCCTGACTTTC
clone size: .; V gene: TRBV10-3; D gene: .; CDR3 length: 11; J gene: TRBJ2-2; CDR3 protein: CASGDGGELFF; CDR3 DNA: TGTGCCTCAGGGGACGGCGGGGAGCTGTTTTTT
clone size: .; V gene: TRBV19; D gene: TRBD1; CDR3 length: 16; J gene: TRBJ2-3; CDR3 protein: CASTTDRGKLTDTQYF; CDR3 DNA: TGTGCCAGTACCACGGACAGGGGGAAATTGACAGATACGCAGTATTTT
clone size: .; V gene: TRBV2; D gene: .; CDR3 length: 15; J gene: TRBJ2-3; CDR3 protein: CASSEAAMGTDTQYF; CDR3 DNA: TGTGCCAGCAGTGAAGCCGCCATGGGGACAGATACGCAGTATTTT
clone size: .; V gene: TRBV27; D gene: .; CDR3 length: 15; J gene: TRBJ2-3; CDR3 protein: CASSLRGGSTDTQYF; CDR3 DNA: TGTGCCAGCAGTTTAAGGGGGGGTAGCACAGATACGCAGTATTTT
clone size: .; V gene: TRBV29-1; D gene: .; CDR3 length: 11; J gene: TRBJ2-7; CDR3 protein: CSAKGPVRQYF; CDR3 DNA: TGCAGCGCTAAGGGACCGGTGAGGCAGTACTTC
clone size: .; V gene: TRBV7-9; D gene: TRBD2; CDR3 length: 16; J gene: TRBJ2-1; CDR3 protein: CASSPAFGTSGGEQFF; CDR3 DNA: TGTGCCAGCAGCCCCGCGTTCGGGACTAGCGGGGGGGAGCAGTTCTTC
clone size: few; V gene: TRBV6-1; D gene: .; CDR3 length: 15; J gene: TRBJ1-3; CDR3 protein: CASSANRDLGNTIYF; CDR3 DNA: TGTGCCAGCAGTGCCAACCGGGACCTAGGAAACACCATATATTTT
clone size: .; V gene: TRBV11-2; D gene: .; CDR3 length: 13; J gene: TRBJ2-5; CDR3 protein: CASTAFWRETQYF; CDR3 DNA: TGTGCCAGCACCGCGTTTTGGCGGGAGACCCAGTACTTC
clone size: few; V gene: TRBV11-2; D gene: .; CDR3 length: 11; J gene: TRBJ1-4; CDR3 protein: CASSPDEKLFF; CDR3 DNA: TGTGCCAGCAGCCCGGATGAAAAACTGTTTTTT
clone size: once; V gene: TRBV14; D gene: TRBD2; CDR3 length: 15; J gene: TRBJ2-1; CDR3 protein: CASSQGTSSYNEQFF; CDR3 DNA: TGTGCCAGCAGCCAAGGGACTAGCTCCTACAATGAGCAGTTCTTC
clone size: .; V gene: TRBV5-1; D gene: .; CDR3 length: 13; J gene: TRBJ2-2; CDR3 protein: CASSSENTGELFF; CDR3 DNA: TGCGCCAGCAGCTCGGAGAACACCGGGGAGCTGTTTTTT
clone size: .; V gene: TRBV20-1; D gene: .; CDR3 length: 10; J gene: TRBJ2-5; CDR3 protein: CSAMAETQYF; CDR3 DNA: TGCAGTGCGATGGCCGAGACCCAGTACTTC
clone size: once; V gene: TRBV28; D gene: TRBD1; CDR3 length: 15; J gene: TRBJ1-4; CDR3 protein: CASTYGGRGWEKLFF; CDR3 DNA: TGTGCCAGCACCTATGGGGGCAGGGGGTGGGAAAAACTGTTTTTT
clone size: .; V gene: TRBV5-4; D gene: .; CDR3 length: 15; J gene: TRBJ2-7; CDR3 protein: CASSSPKAGAYEQYF; CDR3 DNA: TGTGCCAGCAGCTCCCCCAAAGCAGGAGCCTACGAGCAGTACTTC
clone size: .; V gene: TRBV7-9; D gene: .; CDR3 length: 13; J gene: TRBJ2-7; CDR3 protein: CASSLAGGHEQYF; CDR3 DNA: TGTGCCAGCAGCTTAGCGGGAGGTCACGAGCAGTACTTC
clone size: .; V gene: TRBV29-1; D gene: .; CDR3 length: 15; J gene: TRBJ2-1; CDR3 protein: CSVPVGASPYNEQFF; CDR3 DNA: TGCAGCGTCCCCGTGGGTGCCTCCCCCTACAATGAGCAGTTCTTC
clone size: .; V gene: TRBV28; D gene: .; CDR3 length: 15; J gene: TRBJ2-7; CDR3 protein: CASRPSGTISYEQYF; CDR3 DNA: TGTGCCAGCAGACCTTCCGGGACCATCTCCTACGAGCAGTACTTC
clone size: few; V gene: TRBV14; D gene: .; CDR3 length: 12; J gene: TRBJ2-7; CDR3 protein: CASSPLNREQYF; CDR3 DNA: TGTGCCAGCAGCCCCTTGAATCGGGAGCAGTACTTC
clone size: .; V gene: TRBV6-6; D gene: TRBD2; CDR3 length: 15; J gene: TRBJ2-1; CDR3 protein: CASSYSTSGYNEQFF; CDR3 DNA: TGTGCCAGCAGTTACTCGACTAGCGGGTACAATGAGCAGTTCTTC
clone size: .; V gene: TRBV7-8; D gene: TRBD2; CDR3 length: 16; J gene: TRBJ2-2; CDR3 protein: CASSSGTSGVTGELFF; CDR3 DNA: TGTGCCAGCTCCTCCGGGACTAGCGGAGTCACCGGGGAGCTGTTTTTT
clone size: few; V gene: TRBV20-1; D gene: .; CDR3 length: 11; J gene: TRBJ1-1; CDR3 protein: CSARTNVGAFF; CDR3 DNA: TGCAGTGCTAGGACTAACGTGGGAGCTTTCTTT
clone size: .; V gene: TRBV27; D gene: TRBD1; CDR3 length: 14; J gene: TRBJ1-1; CDR3 protein: CASRHRDRNTEAFF; CDR3 DNA: TGTGCCAGCAGGCACCGGGACAGGAACACTGAAGCTTTCTTT
clone size: .; V gene: TRBV5-6; D gene: .; CDR3 length: 18; J gene: TRBJ2-6; CDR3 protein: CASSLAPTRPAGANVLTF; CDR3 DNA: TGTGCCAGCAGCTTGGCCCCAACACGGCCAGCAGGGGCCAACGTCCTGACTTTC
clone size: .; V gene: TRBV27; D gene: TRBD1; CDR3 length: 14; J gene: TRBJ2-7; CDR3 protein: CASRPKPTGREQYF; CDR3 DNA: TGTGCCAGCAGACCCAAACCGACAGGGCGCGAGCAGTACTTC
clone size: .; V gene: TRBV30; D gene: .; CDR3 length: 13; J gene: TRBJ2-3; CDR3 protein: CAWRGGPSDTQYF; CDR3 DNA: TGTGCCTGGAGGGGGGGGCCGAGCGATACGCAGTATTTT
clone size: .; V gene: TRBV18; D gene: .; CDR3 length: 14; J gene: TRBJ1-6; CDR3 protein: CASSPSLGNSPLHF; CDR3 DNA: TGTGCCAGCTCACCAAGCCTCGGTAATTCACCCCTCCACTTT
clone size: .; V gene: TRBV4-1; D gene: .; CDR3 length: 14; J gene: TRBJ1-4; CDR3 protein: CASSHPGTHEKLFF; CDR3 DNA: TGCGCCAGCAGCCACCCCGGGACTCATGAAAAACTGTTTTTT
clone size: .; V gene: TRBV28; D gene: .; CDR3 length: 15; J gene: TRBJ1-3; CDR3 protein: CASSFWRSSGNTIYF; CDR3 DNA: TGTGCCAGCAGTTTTTGGCGGAGCTCTGGAAACACCATATATTTT
clone size: .; V gene: TRBV6-6; D gene: .; CDR3 length: 13; J gene: TRBJ1-5; CDR3 protein: CASGPETNQPQHF; CDR3 DNA: TGTGCCAGCGGCCCAGAGACCAATCAGCCCCAGCATTTT
clone size: .; V gene: TRBV10-3; D gene: TRBD2; CDR3 length: 19; J gene: TRBJ2-5; CDR3 protein: CAISDLQTRTSGGVETQYF; CDR3 DNA: TGTGCCATCAGTGACCTCCAGACTCGGACTAGCGGGGGAGTGGAGACCCAGTACTTC
clone size: .; V gene: TRBV7-2; D gene: .; CDR3 length: 13; J gene: TRBJ1-1; CDR3 protein: CASSKLGVAEAFF; CDR3 DNA: TGTGCCAGCAGCAAGCTTGGGGTAGCTGAAGCTTTCTTT
clone size: .; V gene: TRBV5-6; D gene: .; CDR3 length: 15; J gene: TRBJ2-7; CDR3 protein: CASSLSGPSSYEQYF; CDR3 DNA: TGTGCCAGCAGCTTATCAGGGCCTAGCTCCTACGAGCAGTACTTC
clone size: .; V gene: TRBV5-4; D gene: TRBD1; CDR3 length: 15; J gene: TRBJ2-7; CDR3 protein: CASSSVGDRGYEQYF; CDR3 DNA: TGTGCCAGCAGCTCCGTGGGGGACAGGGGCTACGAGCAGTACTTC
clone size: .; V gene: TRBV18; D gene: .; CDR3 length: 15; J gene: TRBJ2-7; CDR3 protein: CASSPPEAHRYEQYF; CDR3 DNA: TGTGCCAGCTCACCACCGGAGGCCCACCGTTACGAGCAGTACTTC
clone size: .; V gene: TRBV5-4; D gene: TRBD1; CDR3 length: 14; J gene: TRBJ2-1; CDR3 protein: CASGGQGAYNEQFF; CDR3 DNA: TGTGCCAGCGGAGGACAGGGAGCCTACAATGAGCAGTTCTTC
clone size: .; V gene: TRBV6-1; D gene: .; CDR3 length: 14; J gene: TRBJ2-2; CDR3 protein: CASSGLLNTGELFF; CDR3 DNA: TGTGCCAGCAGTGGACTTTTAAACACCGGGGAGCTGTTTTTT
clone size: once; V gene: TRBV5-1; D gene: TRBD1; CDR3 length: 14; J gene: TRBJ2-5; CDR3 protein: CASSLTGGEETQYF; CDR3 DNA: TGCGCCAGCAGCTTGACAGGGGGTGAGGAGACCCAGTACTTC
clone size: .; V gene: TRBV6-1; D gene: TRBD2; CDR3 length: 15; J gene: TRBJ2-5; CDR3 protein: CASRETLAGGETQYF; CDR3 DNA: TGTGCCAGCAGGGAAACACTAGCGGGGGGAGAGACCCAGTACTTC
clone size: .; V gene: TRBV5-1; D gene: .; CDR3 length: 15; J gene: TRBJ1-1; CDR3 protein: CASSKTGTLNTEAFF; CDR3 DNA: TGCGCCAGCAGCAAAACCGGGACATTGAACACTGAAGCTTTCTTT